This entry is about one TCR beta chain. The CDR3 runs 14 residues. Looked up from germline, CDR1 is SGHVS and CDR2 is FNYEAQ. The V end lost 3 bases, the J end lost 4 bases, and 10 bases lay between the germline ends. Up to about 2 ug genomic DNA was used for TCRB CDR3 amplification. The repertoire was sequenced with immunoSEQ multiplex PCR; TCRdb's copy has only in-frame clones and lacks some. The sample consists of some 90,000 clones, roughly 77% of them appearing once. Specified time point: after dendritic cell vaccination, including at tumor progression/relapse. The sample comes from a study of glioma-infiltrating T cells after dendritic cell vaccination.

The origin of this receptor is a human donor with glioblastoma. This chain joins TRBV7-6 and TRBJ2-1; tentative D call: TRBD2 (5 bases). The material sequenced was blood, taken after dendritic cell vaccination. CDR3 amino acids: CASSFGGPYNEQFF. CDR3 DNA sequence: TGTGCCAGCAGCTTCGGCGGGCCTTACAATGAGCAGTTCTTC.